This TCR beta chain comes out of a study of vaccination and CD4 T cells after COVID-19. Overall study: Post-COVID samples had a sampling time that fell a median roughly 92 days after diagnosis (range 35 to 161).

Noted treatment: roughly 10-day PBMC culture with coronavirus spike peptide pools or control peptides (ViraFEST assay). Sequence data for DNA of cultured CD4+ T cells were generated by the Oncomine TCR Beta short-read assay. Each CDR3 protein gets one entry after TCRdb re-called the PCR reads with MiXCR. This sample has around 8,000 distinct CDR3 sequences, with around half found just once. For this clonotype: Its antigen is undetermined. It is unclear where the CDR3 begins or ends on the DNA, so no DNA is shown, and the CDR3 is as TCRdb lists it.

The receptor was derived from a human donor who had recovered from COVID-19. Sequencing was performed on CD4+ T cells from blood, cultured in vitro.

The CDR3: CASSFYICSARLSSGRDTQYF. V and J are TRBV6-1 and TRBJ2-3; TRBD2, as called in the table, went unchecked against the DNA. In germline, CDR1 is MNHNS, CDR2 SASEGT. The CDR3 extends over 21 residues, inclusive of both ends.